The TCR beta chain described here comes from a study of blood T cell repertoires in COVID-19. V lost 3 bases to trimming and J lost 4 bases, with 16 bases between them. The CDR3 length is 15 residues. The germline V gene has CDR1 SGHTS and CDR2 YDEGEE. Measured with immunoSEQ multiplex PCR; TCRdb has only the in-frame clones, and not every one. The sample includes 80,000 to 100,000 clones, about four fifths of them seen just once. The receptor was isolated from an older man with acute or convalescent COVID-19. Specimen: peripheral blood. V and J are TRBV5-8 and TRBJ1-2; no definite D call. CDR3 protein: CASSSLKDEGYGYTF. The DNA of the CDR3 is TGTGCCAGCAGCTCATTGAAGGACGAGGGCTATGGCTACACCTTC. Full variable domain (missing parts from reference TRBV5-8 and TRBJ1-2): EAGVTQSPTHLIKTRGQQATLRCSPISGHTSVYWYQQALGLGLQFLLWYDEGEERNRGNFPPRFSGRQFPNYSSELNVNALELEDSALYLCASSSLKDEGYGYTFGSGTRLTVV.